The 19 T cell receptor beta chains reported below all come from one sample, sequenced in a study of shared clonotypes between healthy human individuals. TCRdb's copy holds only in-frame clones and misses some; the assay was immunoSEQ multiplex PCR. The table lists more than 1,200,000 clones, about 98.5% of them singletons. Material for sequencing was naive CD4+ T cells sorted from blood. Stated subset: CD45RA+ positively selected. The origin of the receptors is a man aged 25-40 years in good health.

The rearrangement joins TRBV28 to TRBJ2-7; D call uncertain. Germline CDR1 is MDHEN and CDR2 is SYDVKM. This CDR3 spans 14 amino acids. Trimming took off 7 bases at V and 4 bases at J, with 17 bases between the two ends. The CDR3: CASKRTLGSYEQYF. For the CDR3, the DNA is TGTGCCAGCAAACGGACCCTAGGGTCGTACGAGCAGTACTTC.

This chain links TRBV6-5 with TRBJ2-7; TRBD2 matches at 10 bases. Trimming cost V 5 bases and J 7 bases; bases outside gene matches: 11. Germline loops: CDR1 MNHEY, CDR2 SVGAGI. CDR3 size: 15 residues. The CDR3 sequence is CASSTGTSVISEQYF. For the CDR3, the DNA is TGTGCCAGCAGTACCGGGACTAGCGTAATTTCTGAGCAGTACTTC.

The chain recombines TRBV7-6 with TRBJ2-4; D gene unclear. The V gene's germline CDR1 is SGHVS and CDR2 FNYEAQ. There are 15 residues in the CDR3. The ends were cut back, 5 bases at V and 5 bases at J, with 16 bases in the middle. The CDR3 DNA reads as TGTGCCAGCAGCCCCCCGTGGGTTATCGAAAACATTCAGTACTTC. Its translation is CASSPPWVIENIQYF.

About this clone itself: Other DNA sequences of this sample code for an identical CDR3. This chain joins TRBV19 and TRBJ2-2; possible D gene TRBD1, 5 bases. The germline V and J ends were trimmed by 3 bases and 1 base, with 6 bases remaining between them. CDR1 is LNHDA and CDR2 is SQIVND in the germline V gene (reference sequence). This CDR3 comprises 14 residues. CDR3 protein: CASSITGNTGELFF. In DNA, the CDR3 is TGTGCCAGTAGTATCACAGGGAACACCGGGGAGCTGTTTTTT.

Worth noting for this clone: Other DNA sequences from this sample encode an identical CDR3 as well. The rearrangement links TRBV5-1 to TRBJ1-2; TRBD1 matches 8 bases. The CDR3 length is 13 residues. Germline V gives CDR1 SGHRS, CDR2 YFSETQ. Trimming cost V 4 bases and J 5 bases; bases outside gene matches: 4. The CDR3 spells CASSPGTGYGYTF. CDR3 nucleotides: TGCGCCAGCAGCCCTGGGACAGGTTATGGCTACACCTTC. The full variable domain, in which reference TRBV5-1 and TRBJ1-2 provide the parts outside the CDR3, is KAGVTQTPRYLIKTRGQQVTLSCSPISGHRSVSWYQQTPGQGLQFLFEYFSETQRNKGNFPGRFSGRQFSNSRSEMNVSTLELGDSALYLCASSPGTGYGYTFGSGTRLTVV.

The rearrangement uses TRBV27 and TRBJ1-2; D is unresolved. Germline V lookup: CDR1 MNHEY, CDR2 SMNVEV (reference sequence). The CDR3 totals 15 residues. The ends were cut back, 0 bases at V and 6 bases at J, with 14 bases in the middle. In DNA form, the CDR3 reads TGTGCCAGCAGTTTATCTGCAGGCCTGGGTGATGGCTACACCTTC. Its protein product is CASSLSAGLGDGYTF.

The rearrangement links TRBV29-1 to TRBJ2-7; maybe TRBD2 (5 bases). CDR1 SQVTM and CDR2 ANQGSEA come from the germline V gene. The V gene lost 8 bases and the J gene lost 5 bases, with 22 bases spanning the gap. The CDR3 has 14 amino acids. The DNA for the CDR3 is TGCAGCACGGTCGGGGAGCCATATGGGGACGAGCAGTACTTC. Amino acid sequence: CSTVGEPYGDEQYF.

The chain carries TRBV27 and TRBJ2-7, with 7 bases lining up with TRBD2. The CDR3 is 15 residues long. Per the germline V gene, CDR1 is MNHEY and CDR2 is SMNVEV (reference sequence). The V and J ends lost 6 bases and 6 bases, in that order; junction bases with no gene match: 14. The CDR3 sequence: CASSPLGGGVGEQYF. The CDR3 nucleotides are TGTGCCAGCAGCCCCCTGGGGGGGGGAGTGGGCGAGCAGTACTTC.

Comments on this clone: This sample also contains other DNA sequences that code for the same CDR3. The chain combines TRBV6-5 with TRBJ2-2; weak D call: TRBD2 (5 bases). With 3 bases removed from V and 5 bases from J, the gap between germline ends came to 13 bases. The CDR3 extends over 15 amino acids. Germline V CDR1 and CDR2: MNHEY, SVGAGI. The CDR3 DNA reads as TGTGCCAGCAGTTATGGCGGGTCAAGGACCGGGGAGCTGTTTTTT. Translating it yields CASSYGGSRTGELFF.

J is TRBJ1-1 and V is TRBV30, with 8 bases that match TRBD1. The CDR3 runs 13 residues. Trimming at V came to 4 bases and at J to 4 bases, leaving 5 bases not matched to a gene. Germline-derived CDR1 and CDR2 are GTSNPN and SVGIG (reference sequence). The chain's CDR3 is CAWTTDRATEAFF. The CDR3 DNA follows: TGTGCCTGGACGACGGACAGGGCCACTGAAGCTTTCTTT.

The chain has TRBV13 and TRBJ2-3; the D gene could be TRBD1 or TRBD2 (5 bases each). This CDR3 spans 17 amino acids. CDR1 and CDR2 from the germline V gene are PRHDT and FYEKMQ (reference sequence). V was cut by 1 base and J by 0 bases, with 14 bases left in between. The CDR3 loop reads CASSLASWDRSTDTQYF. CDR3 bases: TGTGCCAGCAGCTTAGCCTCGTGGGACCGAAGCACAGATACGCAGTATTTT. The full variable domain, its missing parts supplied by reference TRBV13 and TRBJ2-3, is AAGVIQSPRHLIKEKRETATLKCYPIPRHDTVYWYQQGPGQDPQFLISFYEKMQSDKGSIPDRFSAQQFSDYHSELNMSSLELGDSALYFCASSLASWDRSTDTQYFGPGTRLTVL.

A note on this clone: The same CDR3 can be traced to other DNA sequences in this sample. The chain joins TRBV18 to TRBJ2-7; 8 nucleotides agree with TRBD1. V lost 5 bases and J lost 6; bases outside the gene matches: 12. Germline loops: CDR1 KGHSH, CDR2 LQKENI. The CDR3 length is 15 residues. CDR3 bases: TGTGCCAGCTCAACAAACGGACAGGGCGTAGGCGAGCAGTACTTC. Amino acids: CASSTNGQGVGEQYF.

The chain couples TRBV7-2 to TRBJ2-7; maybe TRBD1 (7 bases). The length of the CDR3 is 16 residues. Looked up from germline, CDR1 is SGHTA and CDR2 is FQGNSA. Deletions cut 2 bases from V and 5 bases from J, with 19 bases between. The CDR3 sequence: CASSLRVAGGLNEQYF. CDR3 nucleotides: TGTGCCAGCAGCTTAAGAGTGGCAGGGGGACTGAACGAGCAGTACTTC.

The chain employs TRBV27 and TRBJ1-5; no firm D call. This CDR3 is built from 13 residues. The V end was cut by 7 bases, the J end by 4 bases, with 11 bases between. Germline CDR1 reads MNHEY; CDR2 reads SMNVEV (reference sequence). CDR3 bases: TGTGCCAGCACGAAGGCCCTTAATCAGCCCCAGCATTTT. Translation: CASTKALNQPQHF.

The rearrangement links TRBV10-2 to TRBJ1-3; 7 bases line up with TRBD1. Germline values: CDR1 WSHSY, CDR2 SAAADI. With 4 bases clipped from V and 0 bases from J, the junction kept 6 bases outside the gene matches. This CDR3 region has 16 residues. The CDR3 coding sequence is TGCGCCAGCAGTGTCCCGGGACAGAGCTCTGGAAACACCATATATTTT. The encoded protein is CASSVPGQSSGNTIYF.

The chain combines TRBV7-9 with TRBJ2-2; tentative D call: TRBD2 (5 bases). From germline, CDR1 is SEHNR and CDR2 FQNEAQ (reference sequence). Trimming cost V 2 bases and J 5 bases, with 12 bases left between them. The CDR3 length is 15 residues. CDR3: CASSLPGSRTGELFF. As DNA, the CDR3 is TGTGCCAGCAGCTTACCGGGGTCAAGGACCGGGGAGCTGTTTTTT.

The V call is TRBV30, the J call TRBJ1-5, with D possibly matching TRBD1 (5 bases). Trimming shortened V by 5 bases and J by 4 bases, and 9 bases separated the two germline ends. This CDR3 spans 12 amino acids. Germline loops: CDR1 GTSNPN, CDR2 SVGIG (reference sequence). The CDR3 is CAWDRWNQPQHF. CDR3 sequence (DNA): TGTGCCTGGGACAGATGGAATCAGCCCCAGCATTTT.

The chain employs TRBV7-2 and TRBJ1-5; perhaps TRBD1 as D (5 bases). CDR1 is SGHTA and CDR2 is FQGNSA in the germline V gene. The CDR3 contains 15 residues. V lost 1 base to trimming and J lost 2 bases, with 9 bases between them. CDR3 sequence reads: CASSLDGHGNQPQHF. The DNA of the CDR3 is TGTGCCAGCAGCTTAGACGGACATGGCAATCAGCCCCAGCATTTT.

CDR3 sequence reads: CSVASAGNTGELFF. The CDR3 coding sequence is TGCAGCGTTGCCTCGGCAGGGAACACCGGGGAGCTGTTTTTT. This chain uses TRBV29-1 with TRBJ2-2; D call uncertain. CDR1 SQVTM and CDR2 ANQGSEA come from the germline V gene. V was pared by 4 bases and J by 1 base, with 10 bases between. The CDR3 extends over 14 amino acids.